This paragraph covers one T cell receptor (beta chain) sequence. What this receptor recognizes is not known. The sample holds no much larger clone one base away, and base qualities are not on file. The data are from a study of shared clonotypes between healthy human individuals (dated by TCRdb to about 2020). Background on the whole study: Three men and a couple of women, aged 18 to 49 years, made up the cohort. To increase sequencing depth and limit assay-specific biases, different laboratories used diverse techniques to prepare libraries and sequence TCR repertoires. To estimate repertoire size and how much clonotypes are shared between individuals, the study performed deep sequencing of blood TCR repertoires from five healthy adults. Per donor, leukapheresis produced somewhere between about 0.94 and 9 billion PBMCs. Per donor, three plates each were used for CD4 naive and CD4 memory, two for CD8 naive, and one for CD8 memory. The full study reports these points: Estimated clonotype richness was generally larger for naive than for memory subsets. Roughly 5% of naive CD4, 3.5% of naive CD8, roughly 2.4% of memory CD4, and less than 0.45% of memory CD8 clonotypes were shared across several donors. Incomplete sequencing was indicated by rarefaction of sorted-subset datasets, despite the large sequencing depth. The small number of donors limited the genetic and exposure-history diversity represented. Pairwise subsampling led to the expectation that sequencing depth would affect the degree of clonotype sharing among donors. Sampling was limited to blood, and TCR repertoires in tissue likely differ from TCR repertoires in blood. Compared with non-shared clonotypes, the clonotypes found in all four sorted-subset donors had higher generation probabilities.

Using the deep immunoSEQ assay, multiplex PCR amplified TCR CDR3 regions from genomic DNA. Genomic DNA extracted from each cell subset was distributed evenly over all wells of several immunoSEQ 96-well plates, and each plate served as one replicate. For sorted subsets, each replicate PCR was loaded with roughly 190 ng genomic DNA, equivalent to about 33,000 T cell genomes. Purified libraries were quantified with a Qubit 3.0 fluorometer, sized on a Bioanalyzer 2100, and re-quantified with the KAPA Library Quantification kit. Every immunoSEQ 96-well plate was sequenced on a separate single-read 150-cycle Illumina NextSeq 550 flow cell. The published analysis was carried out like this. Because only junctional sequences without quality scores were contained in the immunoSEQ output, filtering matching that applied to full-length reads could not be performed. Sequences were annotated with PyIR, a Python wrapper for IgBLAST v1.9, and V/J genes and CDR3 were assigned using IMGT germline references. Any read was removed if the V/J assignment was weak (E-value above 1e-6), the CDR3 was missing, or the read contained stop codons, out-of-frame junctions, or ambiguous translated residues. V3J clonotypes were defined by identical inferred V gene, J gene, and CDR3 amino acid sequence. The percentage overlap between two repertoires was calculated by dividing the number of shared unique clonotypes by the size of the smaller repertoire. RTK rarefaction, the Chao1 estimator, and Recon v2.1 estimates of unobserved clonotypes were used to assess repertoire richness. Generation probabilities were computed with OLGA for all TCRbeta clonotypes obtained by the gDNA method from several donors. TCRdb stores this immuneACCESS table with in-frame sequences only. Part of the clones is absent; in the studies checked, under half of the shortfall reflects unresolved V genes, and no reason is known for the rest. The V and J calls and clone size were taken over from that table, and D and trimming were inferred from the DNA. The sample yields around 2.3 million clones; nearly 97% were counted once. Roughly 0.13% of the sample is in the top ten clones.

The junction shows trimming of 0 bases on V and 0 bases on J, and the gene matches do not reach 5 bases of it. From the cysteine through the phenylalanine, the CDR3 covers 18 amino acids. Only the CDR3 part of the read is kept: 54 bases, read in frame from the first base. The CDR1 and CDR2 encoded by the germline V gene are SGHRS and YFSETQ. The donors were healthy, HIV-negative adults with no recently reported acute infections or vaccinations. All donors were Caucasian adults living in Nashville, Tennessee, USA. CD4+ T cells were enriched by magnetic negative selection, after which naive cells were positively selected on CD45RA and the negative fraction was taken as the memory subset. Blood was obtained by leukapheresis, after which PBMCs were separated by Ficoll-Histopaque density gradient centrifugation and cryopreserved in liquid nitrogen vapor phase. Purity and quantity of every magnetically sorted T cell population were checked by analytical flow cytometry. Each sorted fraction had its genomic DNA isolated and then quantified by UV absorbance on a Nanodrop 2000c.

The sequencing input was naive CD4+ T cells sorted from blood. Sample cell subset or site, as interpreted from the label and publication: CD45RA+ positively selected. Rearrangement joined TRBV5-1 to TRBJ2-1; 11 of the junction bases match TRBD2. The origin of this receptor is a man younger than 35 in good health. The DNA reads TGCGCCAGCAGCTTGGGTCCTCTAGCGGGAGGCTCCTACAATGAGCAGTTCTTC. This is translated as CASSLGPLAGGSYNEQFF. This CDR3, with the reference TRBV5-1 and TRBJ2-1 proteins standing in past its ends, gives the full variable domain KAGVTQTPRYLIKTRGQQVTLSCSPISGHRSVSWYQQTPGQGLQFLFEYFSETQRNKGNFPGRFSGRQFSNSRSEMNVSTLELGDSALYLCASSLGPLAGGSYNEQFFGPGTRLTVL.